The 24 T cell receptor beta chains in this list originate from one sample, sequenced in a study of OX40 agonist ivuxolimab in advanced cancers. Method: immunoSEQ multiplex PCR; TCRdb's copy keeps in-frame clones and lacks some. The top ten hold 0.75% of the sample, which has approximately 59,000 clones, 75% to 90% seen once. The sample consisted of CD4+ or CD8+ T cells sorted from blood, taken in a trial of the OX40 agonist ivuxolimab. The receptors come from an adult with an advanced solid tumor such as melanoma, head and neck, liver or kidney cancer.

In nucleotides, the CDR3 is TGCGCCACCCGACAGACAAACACAGATACGCAGTATTTT. It is translated as CATRQTNTDTQYF. The chain links TRBV10-2 to TRBJ2-3; the D gene is possibly TRBD1 (5 bases). The CDR3 totals 13 residues. CDR1 and CDR2 (germline): WSHSY, SAAADI. V was shortened by 10 bases and J by 2 bases, with 13 bases between the two germline ends.

The rearrangement joins TRBV2 to TRBJ2-1; 9 bases align to TRBD2. Germline lookup yields CDR1 SNHLY and CDR2 FYNNEI. Trimming took 1 base from V and 2 from J; bases not matched to a gene: 3. The CDR3 has 16 amino acids. The DNA of the CDR3 is TGTGCCAGCAGTGAAGAGGGCGGGGGGGCCTACAATGAGCAGTTCTTC. This encodes CASSEEGGGAYNEQFF.

The rearrangement links TRBV5-1 to TRBJ2-2; the match to TRBD1 covers 9 bases. With 0 bases clipped from V and 4 bases from J, the junction kept 4 bases outside the gene matches. This CDR3 contains 16 residues. Germline CDR1 and CDR2: SGHRS and YFSETQ. This CDR3 is CASSLGDRASTGELFF. For the CDR3, the DNA is TGCGCCAGCAGCTTGGGGGACAGGGCGTCCACCGGGGAGCTGTTTTTT.

The V and J genes are TRBV6-6 and TRBJ2-2; 12 positions agree with TRBD2. This CDR3 is 15 amino acids long. Germline V gene sequence: CDR1 MNHNY, CDR2 SVGAGI (reference sequence). Trimming at V came to 5 bases and at J to 6 bases, leaving 4 bases not matched to a gene. Here the CDR3 reads CASSVTSGGSGELFF. The CDR3 bases are TGTGCCAGCAGTGTGACTAGCGGGGGTTCCGGGGAGCTGTTTTTT.

The sample holds one count of this clone. This chain links TRBV7-2 with TRBJ1-1; D gene ambiguous. Germline V CDR1 and CDR2: SGHTA, FQGNSA. The CDR3 covers 15 residues. Trimming removed 5 bases from V and 4 bases from J, with 17 bases in between. DNA of the CDR3: TGTGCCAGCAGCGTCCCGCCCGGGGTAGGCACTGAAGCTTTCTTT. The encoded protein is CASSVPPGVGTEAFF.

This clone was found a few times. The chain combines TRBV19 with TRBJ1-2, with a weak D call TRBD1 (5 bases). V lost 7 bases and J 8 bases, leaving 14 bases between the germline ends. Germline values: CDR1 LNHDA, CDR2 SQIVND (reference sequence). This CDR3 is built from 12 residues. DNA of the CDR3: TGTGCCAGTACCCGAGAGGGGAGAGGCTACACCTTC. This codes for CASTREGRGYTF. Filled out from reference TRBV19 and TRBJ1-2, the complete variable domain reads DGGITQSPKYLFRKEGQNVTLSCEQNLNHDAMYWYRQDPGQGLRLIYYSQIVNDFQKGDIAEGYSVSREKKESFPLTVTSAQKNPTAFYLCASTREGRGYTFGSGTRLTVV.

The rearrangement joins TRBV4-1 to TRBJ2-3, with 9 bases that match TRBD1. The germline V gene has CDR1 MGHRA and CDR2 YSYEKL. The V and J ends lost 3 bases and 2 bases, in that order; junction bases with no gene match: 9. The CDR3 has 17 amino acids. CDR3: CASSQGSTGGATDTQYF. Written as DNA, the CDR3 is TGCGCCAGCAGCCAGGGGTCAACAGGGGGCGCCACAGATACGCAGTATTTT.

V and J are TRBV4-1 and TRBJ1-5, with TRBD1 identical over 8 bases. CDR3 length: 17 amino acids. Germline values: CDR1 MGHRA, CDR2 YSYEKL. V shed 0 bases, J shed 8 bases, and the junction held 12 bases outside the gene matches. The CDR3: CASSQEGVQGAWKPQHF. For the CDR3, the DNA is TGCGCCAGCAGCCAAGAGGGGGTGCAGGGGGCCTGGAAGCCCCAGCATTTT.

J is TRBJ2-5 and V is TRBV5-4; TRBD1 matches 7 bases. This CDR3 is 15 amino acids long. V was pared by 0 bases and J by 1 base, with 3 bases of the junction left unmatched. Germline lookup yields CDR1 SGHNT and CDR2 YYREEE (reference sequence). The CDR3 bases are TGTGCCAGCAGCTTGGCGGGACAGCCCCAAGAGACCCAGTACTTC. Protein: CASSLAGQPQETQYF.

This sequence joins TRBV4-1 and TRBJ2-3; D remains ambiguous. V dropped 0 bases and J dropped 6 bases, with 16 bases sitting between them. The CDR3 totals 16 residues. Germline CDR1 reads MGHRA; CDR2 reads YSYEKL. The CDR3 loop reads CASSQDTPTAIDTQYF. The DNA for the CDR3 is TGCGCCAGCAGCCAAGACACCCCGACGGCGATTGATACGCAGTATTTT.

J is TRBJ2-1 and V is TRBV10-3, with no clear D. This CDR3 has 11 residues. Germline values: CDR1 ENHRY, CDR2 SYGVKD. Deletions cut 3 bases from V and 10 bases from J, with 7 bases between. The CDR3 DNA is TGTGCCATCAGTGAAGACACCGAGCAGTTCTTC. It codes for CAISEDTEQFF.

This chain joins TRBV4-1 and TRBJ2-1; TRBD1 matches 8 bases. Germline assignment: CDR1 MGHRA and CDR2 YSYEKL. The CDR3 is made up of 18 amino acids. V lost 0 bases and J lost 0; bases outside the gene matches: 7. The CDR3 sequence: CASSQDLDDRGSYNEQFF. The DNA of the CDR3 is TGCGCCAGCAGCCAAGATCTTGATGACAGGGGCTCCTACAATGAGCAGTTCTTC.

V is TRBV4-1 and J is TRBJ2-1; possibly TRBD1 or TRBD2 for D (6 bases each). In germline, CDR1 is MGHRA, CDR2 YSYEKL. With 4 bases removed from V and 0 bases from J, the gap between germline ends came to 19 bases. The CDR3 sequence is 18 residues long. CDR3 in amino acids: CASSLSTGRPSSYNEQFF. The CDR3, as DNA: TGCGCCAGCAGCCTCTCTACAGGGAGGCCTAGCTCCTACAATGAGCAGTTCTTC.

The chain recombines TRBV5-1 with TRBJ1-6; D may be TRBD1 (5 bases). The V end was cut by 4 bases, the J end by 8 bases, with 13 bases between. The CDR3 is made up of 14 amino acids. From germline, CDR1 is SGHRS and CDR2 YFSETQ. The DNA for the CDR3 is TGCGCCAGCAGCCTCCGGGGCCGGGATTCACCCCTCCACTTT. Protein sequence: CASSLRGRDSPLHF.

The chain recombines TRBV2 with TRBJ1-1; 9 nucleotides match TRBD1. Per the germline V gene, CDR1 is SNHLY and CDR2 is FYNNEI. V shed 8 bases and J 4 bases; nucleotides not matched to a gene: 8. CDR3 length: 14 amino acids. The CDR3 protein is CASGDRAAGTEAFF. The CDR3 DNA is TGTGCCAGCGGGGACAGGGCGGCGGGCACTGAAGCTTTCTTT.

The chain combines TRBV2 with TRBJ1-4; a weak D match, TRBD1 (6 bases). Trimming left V 2 bases short and J 2 bases short, with 6 bases between. The CDR3 runs to 14 residues. Germline-derived CDR1 and CDR2 are SNHLY and FYNNEI. DNA of the CDR3: TGTGCCAGCAGTGAAAGGGGGACTAATGAAAAACTGTTTTTT. Translating gives CASSERGTNEKLFF.

This clone was detected a few times. The chain is built from TRBV11-2 and TRBJ2-4; D unresolved. Germline loops: CDR1 SGHAT, CDR2 FQNNGV. CDR3 length: 14 amino acids. The germline V and J ends were trimmed by 4 bases and 0 bases, with 7 bases remaining between them. Written as DNA, the CDR3 is TGTGCCAGCAGCTCCCGATTAGCCAAAAACATTCAGTACTTC. It is translated as CASSSRLAKNIQYF.

There are a few counts of this clone. V is TRBV11-3 and J is TRBJ2-2; D gene ambiguous. The CDR3 spans 15 residues. Between the trimmed V and J ends, which lost 2 bases and 6 bases, there was a span of 13 bases. Germline CDR1 and CDR2: SGHNT and YENEEA. Written as DNA, the CDR3 is TGTGCCAGCAGCTTAAGGACCCCTCGCCCCGGGGAGCTGTTTTTT. This gives the protein CASSLRTPRPGELFF. The full variable domain, with the rest looked up from reference TRBV11-3 and TRBJ2-2, is EAGVVQSPRYKIIEKKQPVAFWCNPISGHNTLYWYLQNLGQGPELLIRYENEEAVDDSQLPKDRFSAERLKGVDSTLKIQPAELGDSAVYLCASSLRTPRPGELFFGEGSRLTVL.

In its sample, this clone was seen a few times. The rearrangement links TRBV11-2 to TRBJ1-1; D is ambiguous. V was pared by 0 bases and J by 2 bases, with 7 bases between. CDR3 size: 14 residues. The V gene's germline CDR1 is SGHAT and CDR2 FQNNGV. CDR3 residues: CASSLDVLNTEAFF. As DNA, the CDR3 is TGTGCCAGCAGCTTAGACGTCCTAAACACTGAAGCTTTCTTT.

The chain couples TRBV7-6 to TRBJ2-7, with D maybe TRBD1 (5 bases). Trimming took off 0 bases at V and 2 bases at J, with 8 bases between the two ends. The CDR3 is 14 amino acids. In germline, CDR1 is SGHVS, CDR2 FNYEAQ. CDR3 in amino acids: CASSLAAGTYEQYF. Written as DNA, the CDR3 is TGTGCCAGCAGCTTAGCCGCAGGGACCTACGAGCAGTACTTC.

Points on this clone: One junction end disagrees with the germline gene, perhaps due to a read error. The rearrangement links TRBV7-9 to TRBJ1-3; TRBD1 is a possible D gene (5 bases). The CDR3 has 15 residues. Germline V lookup: CDR1 SEHNR, CDR2 FQNEAQ (reference sequence). As DNA, the CDR3 is TGTGCCAGCAGTTTAGGGGAGAGCTCTGGAAACACCATATATTTT. It codes for CASSLGESSGNTIYF.

The gene calls are TRBV7-8 and TRBJ2-2, with 9 bases identical to TRBD1. The CDR3 length is 16 residues. The germline V gene has CDR1 SGHVS and CDR2 FQNEAQ. The junction had 6 bases not matched to a gene; V was cut back by 5 bases and J by 2 bases. DNA for the CDR3: TGTGCCAGCAGCCTCCTGGGACAGGGAAACACCGGGGAGCTGTTTTTT. This codes for CASSLLGQGNTGELFF.

This clone was detected once. The chain links TRBV10-3 to TRBJ1-2; 8 bases map to TRBD1. The CDR3 loop spans 12 amino acids. Per the germline V gene, CDR1 is ENHRY and CDR2 is SYGVKD. The V and J ends lost 10 bases and 6 bases, in that order; junction bases with no gene match: 7. The CDR3 loop reads CATDRGGDGYTF. The CDR3 nucleotides are TGTGCCACCGACAGGGGAGGCGATGGCTACACCTTC.

V gene TRBV10-3 combines with J gene TRBJ2-2; TRBD1 agrees at 12 bases. This CDR3 comprises 17 residues. CDR1 is ENHRY and CDR2 is SYGVKD in the germline V gene. Trimming took 9 bases from V and 4 from J; bases not matched to a gene: 12. CDR3 bases: TGTGCCATGGGGTCGAGGGGACAGGGGGCTGGCACCGGGGAGCTGTTTTTT. It translates to CAMGSRGQGAGTGELFF.